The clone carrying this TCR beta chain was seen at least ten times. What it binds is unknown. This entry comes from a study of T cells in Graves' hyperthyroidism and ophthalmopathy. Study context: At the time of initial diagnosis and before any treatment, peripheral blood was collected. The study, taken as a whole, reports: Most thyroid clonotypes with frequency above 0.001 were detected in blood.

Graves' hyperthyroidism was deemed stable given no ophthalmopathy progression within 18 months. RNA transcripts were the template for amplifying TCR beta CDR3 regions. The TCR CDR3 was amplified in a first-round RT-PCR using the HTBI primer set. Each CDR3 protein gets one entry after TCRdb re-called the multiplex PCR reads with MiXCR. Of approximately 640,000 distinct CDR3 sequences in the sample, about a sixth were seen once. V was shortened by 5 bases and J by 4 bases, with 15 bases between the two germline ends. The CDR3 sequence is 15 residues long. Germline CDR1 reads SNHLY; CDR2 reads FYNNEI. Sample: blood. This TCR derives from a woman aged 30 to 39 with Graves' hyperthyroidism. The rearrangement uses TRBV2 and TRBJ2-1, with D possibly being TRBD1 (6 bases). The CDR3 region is CASSRTALTYNEQFF. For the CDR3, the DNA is TGTGCCAGCAGTCGGACAGCTCTAACATACAATGAGCAGTTCTTC.